A selection of T cell receptor beta chains follows, all from one sample in a study of long-term antiretroviral therapy in people with HIV. Clones were sequenced by immunoSEQ multiplex PCR, and TCRdb holds only the in-frame ones, with some missing. Counted here are 30,000 to 40,000 clones, approximately 80% occurring once; the ten biggest clones make up approximately 6.5%. This specimen consisted of unsorted PBMCs, obtained 0.6 years after starting antiretroviral therapy. The receptors were sampled from a man aged 18-30 years with HIV. CDR3s include the opening cysteine and the closing phenylalanine or tryptophan. The D gene is left open where the match is weak. Size is stated for part of the rows, as once, few or many counts, or as a class when the clone is expanded.

clone_size: .; v_call: TRBV29-1; d_call: .; j_call: TRBJ1-1; cdr3_aa: CSVESYGGTEAFF; cdr3_nt: TGCAGCGTCGAGTCCTATGGGGGGACTGAAGCTTTCTTT
clone_size: .; v_call: TRBV6-5; d_call: .; j_call: TRBJ2-6; cdr3_aa: CASSYPNPSGANVLTF; cdr3_nt: TGTGCCAGCAGTTACCCAAATCCCTCTGGGGCCAACGTCCTGACTTTC
clone_size: .; v_call: TRBV5-1; d_call: TRBD1; j_call: TRBJ2-3; cdr3_aa: CASSSQGATDTQYF; cdr3_nt: TGCGCCAGCAGCTCACAGGGGGCCACAGATACGCAGTATTTT
clone_size: .; v_call: TRBV9; d_call: .; j_call: TRBJ1-1; cdr3_aa: CASSDIRVADTEAFF; cdr3_nt: TGTGCCAGCAGCGATATCAGGGTGGCGGACACTGAAGCTTTCTTT
clone_size: .; v_call: TRBV11-2; d_call: .; j_call: TRBJ2-1; cdr3_aa: CASSLVQGSYNEQFF; cdr3_nt: TGTGCCAGCAGCTTAGTCCAGGGTTCCTACAATGAGCAGTTCTTC
clone_size: .; v_call: TRBV28; d_call: .; j_call: TRBJ1-2; cdr3_aa: CASSLHSPTQYGYTF; cdr3_nt: TGTGCCAGCAGTTTACACTCCCCGACACAGTATGGCTACACCTTC
clone_size: .; v_call: TRBV7-2; d_call: .; j_call: TRBJ1-1; cdr3_aa: CASSQALGMNTEAFF; cdr3_nt: TGCGCCAGCAGCCAAGCTCTAGGGATGAACACTGAAGCTTTCTTT
clone_size: .; v_call: TRBV28; d_call: .; j_call: TRBJ1-2; cdr3_aa: CASSGSPGPSLYGYTF; cdr3_nt: TGTGCCAGCAGCGGCTCCCCGGGACCCTCACTCTATGGCTACACCTTC
clone_size: .; v_call: TRBV28; d_call: TRBD2; j_call: TRBJ2-1; cdr3_aa: CASSSSGMGHNEQFF; cdr3_nt: TGTGCCAGCAGCTCTAGCGGGATGGGCCACAATGAGCAGTTCTTC
clone_size: .; v_call: TRBV6-1; d_call: TRBD1; j_call: TRBJ1-5; cdr3_aa: CASRPDRGDNQPQHF; cdr3_nt: TGTGCCAGCAGGCCCGACAGGGGCGACAATCAGCCCCAGCATTTT
clone_size: .; v_call: TRBV2; d_call: .; j_call: TRBJ2-1; cdr3_aa: CASSVRTDLGFF; cdr3_nt: TGTGCCAGCAGTGTACGCACAGATCTAGGGTTCTTC
clone_size: .; v_call: TRBV5-1; d_call: .; j_call: TRBJ2-1; cdr3_aa: CASSLTLNNEQFF; cdr3_nt: TGCGCCAGCAGCTTAACCTTAAACAATGAGCAGTTCTTC
clone_size: .; v_call: TRBV7-2; d_call: .; j_call: TRBJ2-1; cdr3_aa: CASSKNPQSYNEQFF; cdr3_nt: TGTGCCAGCAGCAAGAACCCTCAATCCTACAATGAGCAGTTCTTC
clone_size: .; v_call: TRBV2; d_call: TRBD1; j_call: TRBJ1-2; cdr3_aa: CASSREGRRTGGMNYGYTF; cdr3_nt: TGTGCCAGCAGTCGTGAAGGGCGACGGACAGGGGGAATGAACTATGGCTACACCTTC
clone_size: .; v_call: TRBV28; d_call: .; j_call: TRBJ1-2; cdr3_aa: CASSLLGTLGKYGYTF; cdr3_nt: TGTGCCAGCAGTCTGCTTGGGACATTGGGGAAATATGGCTACACCTTC
clone_size: .; v_call: TRBV28; d_call: .; j_call: TRBJ1-1; cdr3_aa: CASSLLQEREAFF; cdr3_nt: TGTGCCAGCAGTTTACTCCAGGAGAGGGAAGCTTTCTTT
clone_size: .; v_call: TRBV27; d_call: .; j_call: TRBJ2-1; cdr3_aa: CASSLERQDNEQFF; cdr3_nt: TGTGCCAGCAGTTTAGAGCGGCAAGACAATGAGCAGTTCTTC
clone_size: .; v_call: TRBV5-6; d_call: .; j_call: TRBJ1-5; cdr3_aa: CASSAGINQPQHF; cdr3_nt: TGTGCCAGCAGCGCCGGAATCAATCAGCCCCAGCATTTT
clone_size: .; v_call: TRBV19; d_call: TRBD1; j_call: TRBJ1-2; cdr3_aa: CASSTPGTGDYGYTF; cdr3_nt: TGTGCCAGTAGTACTCCCGGGACAGGGGACTATGGCTACACCTTC
clone_size: .; v_call: TRBV27; d_call: .; j_call: TRBJ2-2; cdr3_aa: CASSFGAGELFF; cdr3_nt: .
clone_size: .; v_call: TRBV7-9; d_call: .; j_call: TRBJ2-2; cdr3_aa: CASSPLQGGVNTGELFF; cdr3_nt: TGTGCCAGCAGCCCCCTACAGGGAGGGGTGAACACCGGGGAGCTGTTTTTT
clone_size: .; v_call: TRBV5-6; d_call: .; j_call: TRBJ1-3; cdr3_aa: CASSLAGAGGNTIYF; cdr3_nt: TGTGCCAGCAGCTTGGCCGGGGCCGGGGGAAACACCATATATTTT
clone_size: .; v_call: TRBV18; d_call: TRBD2; j_call: TRBJ2-1; cdr3_aa: CASSPNTGMAGGNNEQFF; cdr3_nt: TGTGCCAGCTCACCCAATACAGGGATGGCGGGAGGTAACAATGAGCAGTTCTTC
clone_size: .; v_call: TRBV5-8; d_call: .; j_call: TRBJ1-1; cdr3_aa: CASSLQDRNTEAFF; cdr3_nt: TGTGCCAGCAGCCTTCAGGACAGGAACACTGAAGCTTTCTTT
clone_size: .; v_call: TRBV7-9; d_call: .; j_call: TRBJ2-3; cdr3_aa: CASSRRYKRTLSTDTQYF; cdr3_nt: TGTGCCAGCAGCCGACGATACAAAAGGACCCTTAGCACAGATACGCAGTATTTT
clone_size: .; v_call: TRBV7-9; d_call: TRBD2; j_call: TRBJ2-3; cdr3_aa: CASSLGLAGGESDTQYF; cdr3_nt: TGTGCCAGCAGCTTAGGACTAGCGGGAGGAGAATCAGATACGCAGTATTTT
clone_size: .; v_call: TRBV14; d_call: .; j_call: TRBJ2-1; cdr3_aa: CASSQDGPRMNEQFF; cdr3_nt: TGTGCCAGCAGCCAAGACGGCCCAAGGATGAATGAGCAGTTCTTC
clone_size: .; v_call: TRBV18; d_call: .; j_call: TRBJ2-7; cdr3_aa: CASSPSRETYEQYF; cdr3_nt: TGTGCCAGCTCACCGAGTCGGGAGACCTACGAGCAGTACTTC
clone_size: few; v_call: TRBV5-1; d_call: .; j_call: TRBJ1-3; cdr3_aa: CASSLTGAVRDTIYF; cdr3_nt: TGCGCCAGCAGCTTGACCGGGGCTGTTAGGGACACCATATATTTT
clone_size: .; v_call: TRBV7-2; d_call: TRBD2; j_call: TRBJ2-7; cdr3_aa: CASSLVSPSGTYPPEQYF; cdr3_nt: TGTGCCAGCAGCTTAGTGTCTCCTAGCGGGACCTACCCACCCGAGCAGTACTTC
clone_size: .; v_call: TRBV28; d_call: TRBD2; j_call: TRBJ2-2; cdr3_aa: CASSSGTAGAGELFF; cdr3_nt: TGTGCCAGCAGTTCCGGGACGGCGGGGGCCGGGGAGCTGTTTTTT
clone_size: .; v_call: TRBV18; d_call: .; j_call: TRBJ1-1; cdr3_aa: CASSPPAGAITEAFF; cdr3_nt: TGTGCCAGCTCACCACCTGCAGGGGCGATCACTGAAGCTTTCTTT
clone_size: .; v_call: TRBV6-7; d_call: .; j_call: TRBJ2-4; cdr3_aa: CASSRGWGGNIQYF; cdr3_nt: TGTGCCAGCAGCCGCGGTTGGGGCGGGAACATTCAGTACTTC
clone_size: .; v_call: TRBV20-1; d_call: .; j_call: TRBJ2-7; cdr3_aa: CSAPLEQYF; cdr3_nt: TGCAGTGCACCACTCGAGCAGTACTTC
clone_size: .; v_call: TRBV6-5; d_call: .; j_call: TRBJ1-3; cdr3_aa: CASSYSPGAAGNTIYF; cdr3_nt: TGTGCCAGCAGTTACTCGCCGGGCGCGGCCGGAAACACCATATATTTT
clone_size: .; v_call: TRBV4-1; d_call: .; j_call: TRBJ2-7; cdr3_aa: CASSQQLSGTLSYEQYF; cdr3_nt: TGCGCCAGCAGCCAACAACTTTCCGGGACACTTTCCTACGAGCAGTACTTC